This T cell receptor (beta chain) is from a study of PD-1 blockade in classical Hodgkin lymphoma (TCRdb year 2020). Background for the entire study: Nivolumab dosing was 3 mg/kg intravenously every 2 weeks, continuing until either disease progression or unacceptable toxicity. The study used TCR beta sequencing and CyTOF to define a peripheral blood immune signature of response to PD-1 blockade in classical Hodgkin lymphoma. The paper as a whole reports these results and caveats: By C4D1, a significant rise was seen in CD4+ TCR diversity but not in CD8+ TCR diversity (p=0.0027 vs p=0.16), and the rise was most apparent among complete responders (p=0.02). Baseline diversity similar to that of newly diagnosed patients was observed in trial patients achieving complete response, whereas significantly lower diversity was observed in partial responders and progressors. Newly diagnosed patients were reported to have lower baseline TCR diversity than healthy donors, and relapsed/refractory patients were reported to have lower baseline TCR diversity still. Diversity was lower in patients who began nivolumab less than 1 year after ASCT, so these patients were left out of later analyses to avoid confounding by immune reconstitution. The study was limited to a single clinical trial cohort, and causes of repertoire differences, possibly disease activity or prior therapy, remained undefined.

Interpreted using the paper, the time point label stands for: cycle 4 day 1 (C4D1), after 6 weeks of nivolumab. Every trial patient had relapsed following autologous stem cell transplantation, and prior brentuximab vedotin exposure was what differed among cohorts A, B and C. Using a Miltenyi CD4+ T cell isolation kit, CD4+ T cells were purified from thawed PBMCs through magnetic negative selection. A total of about 51 patients with relapsed/refractory classical Hodgkin lymphoma made up the trial cohort, and each patient's best overall response was complete response, partial response or progressive disease. Trial patients were treated with single-agent nivolumab in the multi-cohort phase II CheckMate 205 trial. An independent review committee assessed best overall response using the 2007 International Working Group response criteria. Trial PBMCs were collected immediately before nivolumab initiation (C1D1) and during therapy at cycle 2 day 1 and cycle 4 day 1. After peripheral blood was drawn into 8 mL Vacutainer Cell Preparation Tubes, PBMCs were isolated by centrifugation and then cryopreserved. Purified CD4+ and CD8+ fractions were prepared only for cases in which an additional PBMC sample was available. On LS columns in a quadroMACS separator, the magnetically labelled cells were depleted, and the flow-through was collected as the purified fraction.

Genomic DNA was isolated using the Qiagen DNeasy kit from unsorted PBMCs as well as from negatively selected CD4+ and CD8+ fractions. TCR beta CDR3 regions were subjected to amplification by immunoSEQ multiplex PCR with primers that anneal to V and J segments. A synthetic immune receptor repertoire was used to minimize amplification bias, and remaining bias was computationally removed after sequencing. The paper's data handling went like this. Repertoire diversity was quantified as the Shannon entropy index using custom Python scripts. Unsorted, CD4+ and CD8+ repertoires were examined separately, except in combined analyses, for which CD4+ and CD8+ sequences were merged in silico. Clonal expansion was defined as a frequency increase of at least 2-fold after treatment compared with C1D1, and clones undetected at baseline were assigned a pseudocount of 0.5. Singleton clones were defined as clones with 0 or 1 copy at C1D1, and non-singleton clones were defined as clones with 2 or more copies. Clones expanded in unsorted samples were labelled as CD4+, CD8+ or unknown by matching protein sequences in sorted samples from the same patient. Diversity changes from C1D1 to C4D1 were tested in paired samples using Wilcoxon tests. TCRdb stores this immuneACCESS table with in-frame sequences only. Part of the clones is absent; in the studies checked, under half of the shortfall reflects unresolved V genes, and no reason is known for the rest. The V and J calls and clone size were taken over from that table, and D and trimming were inferred from the DNA. The sample contains about 20,000 clones, less than 75% of them found a single time. Around 1.2% of the sample comes from the top ten.

The CDR1 and CDR2 encoded by the germline V gene are SGHTA and FQGNSA. The CDR3 sequence holds 15 residues, the cysteine and phenylalanine included. Solely the CDR3 DNA is kept, with 45 bases framed from the first base. Unmatched junction bases come to 10, with V trimmed by 2 bases and J by 10 bases. Details on this clone: The antigen this receptor binds is unknown. Base qualities were left out, and no much larger clone turns up one base away.

The clonotype was recovered from a human donor with classical Hodgkin lymphoma. Sequenced material: CD4+ T cells from blood, taken before the fourth cycle of nivolumab. This receptor chain uses TRBV7-2 and TRBJ2-1, with 8 central nucleotides matching TRBD2. Here the CDR3 is given as CASSLQRGRNEEQFF. Read as DNA, the sequence is TGTGCCAGCAGCTTACAGCGGGGGCGCAATGAAGAGCAGTTCTTC.